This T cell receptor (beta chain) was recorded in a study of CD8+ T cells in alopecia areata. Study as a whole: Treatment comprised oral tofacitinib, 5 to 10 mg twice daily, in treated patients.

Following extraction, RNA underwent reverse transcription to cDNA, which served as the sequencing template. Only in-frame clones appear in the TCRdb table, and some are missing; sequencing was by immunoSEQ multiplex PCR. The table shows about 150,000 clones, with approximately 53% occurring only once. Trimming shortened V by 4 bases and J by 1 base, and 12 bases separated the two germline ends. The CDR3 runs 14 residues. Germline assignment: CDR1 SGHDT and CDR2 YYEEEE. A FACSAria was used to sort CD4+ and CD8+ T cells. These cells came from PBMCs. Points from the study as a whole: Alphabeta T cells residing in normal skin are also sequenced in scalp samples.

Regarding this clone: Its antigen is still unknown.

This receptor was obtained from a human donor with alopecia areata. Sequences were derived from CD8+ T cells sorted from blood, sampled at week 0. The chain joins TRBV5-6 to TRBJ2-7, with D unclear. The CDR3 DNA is TGTGCCAGCAGCGCTGGGCCGAGGTCCTACGAGCAGTACTTC. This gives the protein CASSAGPRSYEQYF.